Below, one T cell receptor (beta chain) is given with its context. The time point is: sample taken at primary tumor resection. The donor population consisted of 72 patients with untreated, early-stage non-small cell lung cancer. J gave up 3 bases and V 4 bases, and 4 bases lay outside the gene matches. The CDR3 sequence is 14 residues long. CDR1 SEHNR and CDR2 FQNEAQ come from the germline V gene (reference sequence). The data derive from a study of spatial heterogeneity in lung cancer. Study overall: There were, on average, more than ten raw-read appearances for each unique TCR and UMI combination.

A single record per CDR3 protein comes from TCRdb applying MiXCR to the 5' RACE reads. The sample lists tens of thousands of distinct CDR3 sequences; roughly 15% were seen once. V gene TRBV7-9 combines with J gene TRBJ2-3; TRBD1 matches 7 bases. This receptor was identified in a male donor with early-stage non-small cell lung cancer. The starting material was PBMCs, obtained at surgery. This CDR3 reads CASSSTGMTDTQYF. DNA for the CDR3: TGTGCCAGCAGCTCGACAGGGATGACAGATACGCAGTATTTT.